Below, 11 T cell receptor beta chains from the same sample are listed, as sequenced in a study of lymphopenia after photon versus proton radiotherapy. Generated by immunoSEQ multiplex PCR, the TCRdb table keeps only in-frame clones and is missing some. The profile covers tens of thousands of clones, with about 86% appearing a single time and over 1.1% taken by the ten largest. This sample comprised peripheral blood, obtained from a patient treated with proton-based radiotherapy. These receptors all stem from a man aged 60 to 75 with pancreatic cancer.

V is TRBV28 and J is TRBJ1-1; maybe TRBD1 (5 bases). V shed 5 bases and J shed 1 base, with 14 bases lying between them. CDR1 is MDHEN, CDR2 SYDVKM, per germline. The CDR3 covers 15 residues. Written as DNA, the CDR3 is TGTGCCAGCAGTCCGTATGATGGGGGGAACACTGAAGCTTTCTTT. It is translated as CASSPYDGGNTEAFF.

This chain connects TRBV6-1 to TRBJ1-2, with TRBD1 matching over 7 bases. Unmatched junction bases numbered 5, after V lost 3 bases and J lost 4 bases. This CDR3 is built from 14 residues. Germline CDR1 reads MNHNS; CDR2 reads SASEGT. This CDR3 is CASSDSGGAYGYTF. The CDR3, as DNA: TGTGCCAGCAGTGACTCAGGGGGGGCCTATGGCTACACCTTC.

The gene calls are TRBV7-2 and TRBJ2-3; 11 nucleotides align to TRBD2. The CDR3 totals 16 residues. Germline CDR1 SGHTA, CDR2 FQGNSA. V lost 0 bases and J lost 7; bases outside the gene matches: 6. CDR3 amino acids: CASSLAGTSGKNTQYF. CDR3 DNA sequence: TGTGCCAGCAGCTTAGCCGGGACTAGCGGAAAAAATACGCAGTATTTT.

This clone was seen only a few times. The rearrangement links TRBV7-8 to TRBJ2-1; D possibly matches TRBD1 or TRBD2 (5 bases each). V lost 10 bases, J lost 2 bases, and 18 bases lay in between. Germline CDR1 is SGHVS and CDR2 is FQNEAQ. This CDR3 region has 15 residues. For the CDR3, the DNA is TGTGCCATCGAGACACGGGACCATACCTACAATGAGCAGTTCTTC. Residues: CAIETRDHTYNEQFF.

The chain has TRBV25-1 and TRBJ2-5; possible D gene TRBD1, 6 bases. This CDR3 is built from 16 residues. CDR1 is MGHDK and CDR2 is SYGVNS in the germline V gene. V dropped 9 bases and J dropped 1 base, with 21 bases sitting between them. CDR3 DNA sequence: TGTGCCAGTCGAGGACAGACCAAAGGACCCCAAGAGACCCAGTACTTC. This encodes CASRGQTKGPQETQYF.

The genes are TRBV14 and TRBJ2-7, with TRBD2 matching 14 bases. Trimming took 5 bases from V and 7 from J; bases not matched to a gene: 1. The CDR3 is made up of 13 amino acids. The germline V gene has CDR1 SGHDN and CDR2 FVKESK. CDR3: CASSWTSGGEQYF. The CDR3 coding sequence is TGTGCCAGCAGCTGGACTAGCGGGGGGGAGCAGTACTTC.

This clone has only one observation. The chain joins TRBV15 to TRBJ2-1; D gene uncertain. Germline CDR1 and CDR2: LNHNV and YYDKDF (reference sequence). CDR3 length: 16 residues. Trimming pared 5 bases from V and 4 bases from J, leaving 18 bases between. CDR3 sequence (DNA): TGTGCCACCAGCGGTGTAGAACCGACGTCGTACAATGAGCAGTTCTTC. This encodes CATSGVEPTSYNEQFF.

The chain couples TRBV29-1 to TRBJ1-2; the D gene is possibly TRBD1 (5 bases). Germline V CDR1 and CDR2: SQVTM, ANQGSEA. V gave up 4 bases and J gave up 3 bases, with 15 bases separating them. This CDR3 contains 14 residues. In DNA form, the CDR3 reads TGCAGCGTTGGGGGGTCAAGAGGGGACTATGGCTACACCTTC. Its translation is CSVGGSRGDYGYTF. Combining the CDR3 with reference TRBV29-1 and TRBJ1-2 gives the whole variable domain SAVISQKPSRDICQRGTSLTIQCQVDSQVTMMFWYRQQPGQSLTLIATANQGSEATYESGFVIDKFPISRPNLTFSTLTVSNMSPEDSSIYLCSVGGSRGDYGYTFGSGTRLTVV.

The V call is TRBV9, the J call TRBJ2-1; 15 bases map to TRBD2. Germline V lookup: CDR1 SGDLS, CDR2 YYNGEE. V gave up 4 bases and J gave up 7 bases; unmatched junction bases: 9. The CDR3 has 17 amino acids. CDR3 bases: TGTGCCAGCAGCCGACGGACTAGCGGGAGGGGGGTGAATGAGCAGTTCTTC. Translating it yields CASSRRTSGRGVNEQFF. The variable domain in full, with the rest retrieved from reference TRBV9 and TRBJ2-1, is DSGVTQTPKHLITATGQRVTLRCSPRSGDLSVYWYQQSLDQGLQFLIQYYNGEERAKGNILERFSAQQFPDLHSELNLSSLELGDSALYFCASSRRTSGRGVNEQFFGPGTRLTVL.

This clone was detected only once. The chain joins TRBV28 to TRBJ1-1; TRBD1 is a possible D gene (6 bases). V was cut by 8 bases and J by 6 bases, with 16 bases left in between. Germline lookup yields CDR1 MDHEN and CDR2 SYDVKM. This CDR3 spans 13 amino acids. CDR3 bases: TGTGCCAGCCGCCCCCCGGGGGCTCCTGAAGCTTTCTTT. Its protein product is CASRPPGAPEAFF.

The J gene is TRBJ1-2, the V gene TRBV5-8; a weak D match, TRBD1 (5 bases). V was pared by 4 bases and J by 7 bases, with 11 bases between. The CDR3 is 12 residues long. The V gene's germline CDR1 is SGHTS and CDR2 YDEGEE. The CDR3 region is CASSIRVGGYTF. DNA of the CDR3: TGTGCCAGCAGCATCAGGGTTGGTGGCTACACCTTC.